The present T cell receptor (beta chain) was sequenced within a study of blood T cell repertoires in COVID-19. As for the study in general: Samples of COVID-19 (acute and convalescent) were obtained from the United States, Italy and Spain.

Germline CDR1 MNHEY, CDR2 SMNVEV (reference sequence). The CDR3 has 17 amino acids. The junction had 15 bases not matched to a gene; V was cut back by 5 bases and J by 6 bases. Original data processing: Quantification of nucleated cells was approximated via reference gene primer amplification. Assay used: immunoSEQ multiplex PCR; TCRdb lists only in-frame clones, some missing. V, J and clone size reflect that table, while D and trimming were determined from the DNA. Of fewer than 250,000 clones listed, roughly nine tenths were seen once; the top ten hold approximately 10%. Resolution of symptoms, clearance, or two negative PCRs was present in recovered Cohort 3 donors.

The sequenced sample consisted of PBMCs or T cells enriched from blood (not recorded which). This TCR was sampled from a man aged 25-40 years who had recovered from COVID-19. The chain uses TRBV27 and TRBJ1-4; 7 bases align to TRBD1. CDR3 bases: TGTGCCAGCAGTCCATACCCCCCGGGACAGCTATATGAAAAACTGTTTTTT. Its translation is CASSPYPPGQLYEKLFF.